This TCR beta chain was found in a study of early T cells in non-severe SARS-CoV-2 infection. Study-level information: The study sequenced bulk RNA from unsorted whole blood, with chains unpaired.

Germline V gene data show CDR1 as ENHRY and CDR2 as SYGVKD. The CDR3 has 15 residues. Deletions cut 4 bases from V and 10 bases from J, with 20 bases between. This clonotype was observed at least ten times. Its antigen is undetermined. The TCR library protocol attached unique molecular identifiers to the individual cDNA molecules. MiXCR, run by TCRdb on the 5' RACE reads, gives a single entry per CDR3 protein. The sample lists approximately 50,000 distinct CDR3 sequences, less than 15% occurring once. Study observations and caveats: Anti-spike CD8 responses were favored by VDJdb matching, which missed private and CD4 specificities.

This TCR came from an adult who was a healthcare worker with PCR-confirmed SARS-CoV-2 infection or an uninfected control (not recorded which). V usage is TRBV10-3 and J usage is TRBJ2-1; D might be TRBD1 (6 bases). The sequences come from whole blood, collected at baseline. CDR3 bases: TGTGCCATCAGTGTGGGCCCCAAGGGGGTGGAGGAGCAGTTCTTC. Translating gives CAISVGPKGVEEQFF.